This T cell receptor (beta chain) is from a study of blood T cell repertoires in COVID-19. Study at large: The samples span acute and convalescent COVID-19 from the United States, Italy and Spain.

The V and J ends lost 0 bases and 0 bases respectively, with 6 bases between them. Germline assignment: CDR1 MNHEY and CDR2 SVGAGI. The CDR3 loop spans 15 amino acids. Participants had their cohort set by participant-reported clinical history. Recovered Cohort 3 donors showed two negative PCRs, clearance, or symptom resolution. As processed by the authors: Reference gene primers were amplified, and this amplification served to estimate nucleated cell counts. The protocol was immunoSEQ multiplex PCR, while the TCRdb copy is restricted to in-frame clones and leaves out a portion. Clonal size and the V and J genes are those of that table, whereas D and trimming came from the DNA. The sample lists 140,000 to 150,000 clones, 86% occurring once.

The material sequenced was PBMCs or T cells enriched from blood (not recorded which). The TCR sequence derives from a man aged 45-65 years who had recovered from COVID-19. V gene TRBV6-5 combines with J gene TRBJ1-5; the D is unclear. CDR3: CASSYSHVSNQPQHF. CDR3 nucleotides: TGTGCCAGCAGTTACTCACACGTTAGCAATCAGCCCCAGCATTTT.